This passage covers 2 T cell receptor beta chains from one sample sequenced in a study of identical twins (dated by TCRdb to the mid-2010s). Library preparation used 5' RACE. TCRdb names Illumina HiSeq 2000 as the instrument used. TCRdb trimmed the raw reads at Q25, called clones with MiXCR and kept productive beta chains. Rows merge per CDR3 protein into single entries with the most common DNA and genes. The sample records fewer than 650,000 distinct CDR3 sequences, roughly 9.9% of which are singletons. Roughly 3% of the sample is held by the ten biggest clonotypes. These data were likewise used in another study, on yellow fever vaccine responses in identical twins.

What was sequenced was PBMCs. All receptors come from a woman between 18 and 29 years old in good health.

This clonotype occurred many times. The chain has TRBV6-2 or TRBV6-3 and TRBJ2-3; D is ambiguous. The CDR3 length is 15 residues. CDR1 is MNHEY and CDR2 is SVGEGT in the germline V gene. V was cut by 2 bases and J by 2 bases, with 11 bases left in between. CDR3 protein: CASSYPQENTDTQYF. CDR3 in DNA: TGTGCCAGCAGTTACCCCCAAGAAAACACAGATACGCAGTATTTT.

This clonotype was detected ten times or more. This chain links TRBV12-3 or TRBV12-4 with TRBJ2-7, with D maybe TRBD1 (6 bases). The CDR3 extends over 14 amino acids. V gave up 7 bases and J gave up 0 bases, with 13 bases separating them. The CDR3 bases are TGTGCCAGCACCCCTGACAGGAGCTCCTACGAGCAGTACTTC. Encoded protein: CASTPDRSSYEQYF.